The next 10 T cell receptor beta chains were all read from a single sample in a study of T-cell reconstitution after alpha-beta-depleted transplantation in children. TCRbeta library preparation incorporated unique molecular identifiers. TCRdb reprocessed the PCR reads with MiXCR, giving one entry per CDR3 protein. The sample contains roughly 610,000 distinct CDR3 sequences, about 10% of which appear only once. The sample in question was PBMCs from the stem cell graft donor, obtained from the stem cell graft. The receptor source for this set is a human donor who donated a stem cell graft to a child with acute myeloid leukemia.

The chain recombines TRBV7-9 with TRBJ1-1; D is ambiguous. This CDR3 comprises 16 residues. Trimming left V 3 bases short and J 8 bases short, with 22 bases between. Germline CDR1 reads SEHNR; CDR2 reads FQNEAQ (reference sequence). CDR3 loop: CASSFGLVGPTSEAFF. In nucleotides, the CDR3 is TGTGCCAGCAGCTTCGGACTTGTGGGCCCTACGTCAGAAGCTTTCTTT. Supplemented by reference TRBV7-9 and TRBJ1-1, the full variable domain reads DTGVSQNPRHKITKRGQNVTFRCDPISEHNRLYWYRQTLGQGPEFLTYFQNEAQLEKSRLLSDRFSAERPKGSFSTLEIQRTEQGDSAMYLCASSFGLVGPTSEAFFGQGTRLTVV.

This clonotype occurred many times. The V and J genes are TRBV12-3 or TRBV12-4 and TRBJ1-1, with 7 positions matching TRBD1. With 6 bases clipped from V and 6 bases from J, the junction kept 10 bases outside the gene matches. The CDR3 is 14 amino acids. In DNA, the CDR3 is TGTGCCAGCAGCCCGGGACAGTTCTCTTCTGAAGCTTTCTTT. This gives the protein CASSPGQFSSEAFF.

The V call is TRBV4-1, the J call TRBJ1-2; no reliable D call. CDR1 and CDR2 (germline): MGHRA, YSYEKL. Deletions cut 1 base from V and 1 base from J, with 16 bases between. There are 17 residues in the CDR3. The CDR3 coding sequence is TGCGCCAGCAGCCAAGTTTATAGGTGGACCCGTAACTATGGCTACACCTTC. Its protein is CASSQVYRWTRNYGYTF.

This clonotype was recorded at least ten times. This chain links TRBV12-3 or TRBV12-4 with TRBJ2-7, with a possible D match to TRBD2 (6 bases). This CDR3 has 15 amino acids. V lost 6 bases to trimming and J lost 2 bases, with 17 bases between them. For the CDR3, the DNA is TGTGCCAGCAGCCCTCTGGGGGGAGCGACCTACGAGCAGTACTTC. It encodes CASSPLGGATYEQYF.

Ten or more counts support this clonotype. CDR3 sequence: CASSLGAGETEAFF. As DNA, the CDR3 is TGTGCCAGCAGTTTGGGAGCAGGGGAGACTGAAGCTTTCTTT. The rearrangement links TRBV12-3 or TRBV12-4 to TRBJ1-1; weak D call: TRBD1 (6 bases). V shed 3 bases and J shed 5 bases, with 13 bases lying between them. The CDR3 is made up of 14 amino acids.

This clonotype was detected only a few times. This chain's CDR3 is CASSLGHGEQYF. The DNA of the CDR3 is TGCGCCAGCAGCTTGGGACACGGCGAGCAGTACTTC. The chain carries TRBV5-1 and TRBJ2-7; D unclear. Germline V gene sequence: CDR1 SGHRS, CDR2 YFSETQ. The CDR3 is 12 residues long. With 0 bases removed from V and 6 bases from J, the gap between germline ends came to 7 bases.

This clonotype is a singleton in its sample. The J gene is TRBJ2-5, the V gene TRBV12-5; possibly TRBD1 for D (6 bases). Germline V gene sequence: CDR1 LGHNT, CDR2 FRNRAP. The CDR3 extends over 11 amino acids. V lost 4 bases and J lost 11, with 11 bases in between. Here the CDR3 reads CASGSQGSQYF. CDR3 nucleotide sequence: TGTGCTAGTGGTTCGCAGGGGTCTCAGTACTTC.

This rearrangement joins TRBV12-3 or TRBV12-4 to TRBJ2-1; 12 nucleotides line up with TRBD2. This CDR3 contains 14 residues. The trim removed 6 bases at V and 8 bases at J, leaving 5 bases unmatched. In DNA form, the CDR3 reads TGTGCCAGCAGACTAGCGGGAGGACAGGATGAGCAGTTCTTC. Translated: CASRLAGGQDEQFF.

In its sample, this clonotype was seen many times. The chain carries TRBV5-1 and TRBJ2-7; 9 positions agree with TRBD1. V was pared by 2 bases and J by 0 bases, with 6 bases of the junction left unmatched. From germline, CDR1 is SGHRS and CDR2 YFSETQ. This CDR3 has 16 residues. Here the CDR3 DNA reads TGCGCCAGCAGCTTACAGGGGGCTGGGGCCTCCTACGAGCAGTACTTC. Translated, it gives CASSLQGAGASYEQYF.

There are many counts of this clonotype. The CDR3 DNA reads TGTGCCAGCAGCCCAGCGGGAGCGGCAAACTCCTACGAGCAGTACTTC. It is translated as CASSPAGAANSYEQYF. The chain combines TRBV7-9 with TRBJ2-7; 8 bases line up with TRBD2. The CDR3 consists of 16 residues. The germline V gene encodes CDR1 SEHNR and CDR2 FQNEAQ (reference sequence). The V and J ends lost 5 bases and 0 bases, in that order; junction bases with no gene match: 9.